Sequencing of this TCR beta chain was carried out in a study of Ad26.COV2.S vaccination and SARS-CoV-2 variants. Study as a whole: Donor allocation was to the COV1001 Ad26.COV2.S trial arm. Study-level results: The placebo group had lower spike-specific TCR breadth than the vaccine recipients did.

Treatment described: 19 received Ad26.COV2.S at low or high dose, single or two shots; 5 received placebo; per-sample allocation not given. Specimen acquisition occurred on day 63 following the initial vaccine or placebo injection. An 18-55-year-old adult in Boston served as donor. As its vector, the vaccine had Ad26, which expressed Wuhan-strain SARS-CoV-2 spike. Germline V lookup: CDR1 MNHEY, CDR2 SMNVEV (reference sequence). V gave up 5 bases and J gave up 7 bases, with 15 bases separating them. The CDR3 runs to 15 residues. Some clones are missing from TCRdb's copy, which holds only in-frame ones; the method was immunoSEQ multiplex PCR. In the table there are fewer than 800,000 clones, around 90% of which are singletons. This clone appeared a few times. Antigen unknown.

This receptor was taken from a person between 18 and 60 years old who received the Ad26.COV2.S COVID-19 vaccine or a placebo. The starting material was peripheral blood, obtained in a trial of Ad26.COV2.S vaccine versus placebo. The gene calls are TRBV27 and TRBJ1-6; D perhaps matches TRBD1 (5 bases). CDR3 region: CASSPPGRGNSPLHF. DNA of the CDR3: TGTGCCAGCAGTCCCCCGGGGCGCGGGAATTCACCCCTCCACTTT.